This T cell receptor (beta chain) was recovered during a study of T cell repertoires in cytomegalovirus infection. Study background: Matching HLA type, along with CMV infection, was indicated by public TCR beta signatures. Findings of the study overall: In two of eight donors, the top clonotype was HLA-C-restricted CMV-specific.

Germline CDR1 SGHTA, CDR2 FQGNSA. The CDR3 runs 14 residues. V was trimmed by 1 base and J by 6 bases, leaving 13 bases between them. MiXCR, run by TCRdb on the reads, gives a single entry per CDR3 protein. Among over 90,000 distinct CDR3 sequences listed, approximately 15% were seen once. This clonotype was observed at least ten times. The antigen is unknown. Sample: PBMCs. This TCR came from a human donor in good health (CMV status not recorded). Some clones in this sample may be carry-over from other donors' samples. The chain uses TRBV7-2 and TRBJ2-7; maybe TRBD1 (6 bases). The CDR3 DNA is TGTGCCAGCAGCTTAGTCACAGGGTGGCGCGAGCAGTACTTC. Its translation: CASSLVTGWREQYF.